Shown below are 29 T cell receptor beta chains from a single sample sequenced in a study of naive and memory T cell subsets. Study-level points and caveats: Naive repertoires, especially CD8, held a few larger clonotypes, possibly memory cells re-expressing CD45RA.

Both TRBC1 and TRBC2 were covered by a beta constant-region primer of two equimolar oligonucleotides. The ligated cDNA underwent four PCR rounds using SP2 and nested alpha and beta constant-region primers. TCRdb fed the UMI-ligation and nested PCR reads into MiXCR, producing one record per CDR3 protein. The data contain about 150,000 distinct CDR3 sequences, about 23% of them seen just once; the ten biggest clones take up 0.085% to 0.11%. Which antigens these TCRs recognize remains unknown. What was sequenced was naive CD4+ T cells from blood. The source of these receptors is a human donor in good health.

This sequence joins TRBV19 and TRBJ1-1, with unresolved D. Trimming cost V 6 bases and J 1 base, with 9 bases left between them. The CDR3 runs 13 residues. Germline-derived CDR1 and CDR2 are LNHDA and SQIVND (reference sequence). The CDR3 DNA sequence: TGTGCCAGTAGACTAAGGGCGAACACTGAAGCTTTCTTT. It translates to CASRLRANTEAFF.

The CDR3, as DNA: TGTGCCAGCAATCCCAAGGGAAGGGGCTATGGCTACACCTTC. Translating gives CASNPKGRGYGYTF. The V gene is TRBV5-6, the J gene TRBJ1-2; weak D call: TRBD1 (5 bases). Trimming took 6 bases from V and 4 from J, leaving 16 bases between them. Germline V gene data show CDR1 as SGHDT and CDR2 as YYEEEE. The CDR3 contains 14 residues. The whole variable domain, remainder taken from reference TRBV5-6 and TRBJ1-2, is DAGVTQSPTHLIKTRGQQVTLRCSPKSGHDTVSWYQQALGQGPQFIFQYYEEEERQRGNFPDRFSGHQFPNYSSELNVNALLLGDSALYLCASNPKGRGYGYTFGSGTRLTVV.

The CDR3, as DNA: TGTGCCAGCAGCTTAGCTCCGGCCCGGACATCCTACGAGCAGTACTTC. It specifies CASSLAPARTSYEQYF. The J gene is TRBJ2-7, the V gene TRBV7-2, with TRBD1 as a possible D gene (5 bases). Per germline, CDR1 SGHTA and CDR2 FQGNSA. This CDR3 contains 16 residues. Trimming took off 0 bases at V and 1 base at J, with 13 bases between the two ends.

The sample holds one count of this clonotype. The chain links TRBV20-1 to TRBJ1-4, with D possibly matching TRBD1 (6 bases). Germline assignment: CDR1 DFQATT and CDR2 SNEGSKA (reference sequence). The CDR3 length is 12 residues. Trimming took off 6 bases at V and 8 bases at J, with 13 bases between the two ends. The CDR3 reads CSAPQGGEKLFF. The CDR3 bases are TGCAGTGCCCCACAGGGTGGGGAAAAACTGTTTTTT.

The rearrangement joins TRBV19 to TRBJ2-7; the D gene could be TRBD1 or TRBD2 (5 bases each). V was pared by 3 bases and J by 6 bases, with 18 bases between. The CDR3 spans 15 residues. The germline V gene has CDR1 LNHDA and CDR2 SQIVND (reference sequence). CDR3 residues: CASSMAGTGSSEQYF. The CDR3 DNA is TGTGCCAGTAGTATGGCCGGGACGGGATCCAGCGAGCAGTACTTC.

This clonotype was counted between two and nine times. The rearrangement uses TRBV10-3 and TRBJ2-7; weak D call: TRBD2 (6 bases). Germline values: CDR1 ENHRY, CDR2 SYGVKD. V lost 8 bases to trimming and J lost 1 base, with 12 bases between them. CDR3 length equals 13 residues. The DNA for the CDR3 is TGTGCCATCCATCCGGCGGGGTCCTACGAGCAGTACTTC. This codes for CAIHPAGSYEQYF.

The chain carries TRBV6-6 and TRBJ1-2; D uncertain. The CDR3 covers 12 residues. CDR1 and CDR2 from the germline V gene are MNHNY and SVGAGI (reference sequence). Trimming pared 6 bases from V and 14 bases from J, leaving 19 bases between. CDR3 loop: CASRLPAPFGTF. The DNA of the CDR3 is TGTGCCAGCAGACTCCCGGCCCCTTTTGGTACCTTC.

In this sample, this clonotype turned up a few times. The V and J genes are TRBV18 and TRBJ2-1, with 8 bases identical to TRBD2. V lost 3 bases to trimming and J lost 4 bases; unmatched junction nucleotides: 5. Per the germline V gene, CDR1 is KGHSH and CDR2 is LQKENI. This CDR3 spans 15 amino acids. The CDR3 loop is CASSPFGRAYNEQFF. CDR3 in DNA: TGTGCCAGCTCACCGTTCGGGAGGGCTTACAATGAGCAGTTCTTC.

The chain carries TRBV28 and TRBJ1-5; no clear D. Germline assignment: CDR1 MDHEN and CDR2 SYDVKM. The CDR3 contains 15 residues. The V end was cut by 4 bases, the J end by 0 bases, with 10 bases between. This CDR3 is CASSSDEYSNQPQHF. The DNA for the CDR3 is TGTGCCAGCAGTTCCGATGAATATAGCAATCAGCCCCAGCATTTT.

This clonotype was seen a few times. V gene TRBV6-2 or TRBV6-3 combines with J gene TRBJ1-1; possibly TRBD1 for D (6 bases). V was trimmed by 7 bases and J by 3 bases, leaving 12 bases between them. The germline gives CDR1 MNHEY, CDR2 SVGEGT. The CDR3 spans 13 residues. This chain's CDR3 is CASIRGWDTEAFF. The DNA of the CDR3 is TGTGCCAGCATTAGGGGGTGGGACACTGAAGCTTTCTTT.

J is TRBJ2-6 and V is TRBV5-3, with 13 bases matching TRBD2. TRBV5-3 is an open reading frame, and its role is uncertain. This CDR3 region has 23 residues. V shed 10 bases, J shed 4 bases, and the junction held 29 bases outside the gene matches. CDR3 nucleotide sequence: TGTGCCCACGCTTTGTATGCCACACACCAACTAGCGGGAGGGCCGAGAGGGGCCAACGTCCTGACTTTC. The encoded protein is CAHALYATHQLAGGPRGANVLTF.

J is TRBJ2-4 and V is TRBV2; tentative D call: TRBD2 (6 bases). The CDR3 has 15 residues. Trimming cost V 6 bases and J 4 bases, with 16 bases left between them. From germline, CDR1 is SNHLY and CDR2 FYNNEI. In DNA, the CDR3 is TGTGCCAGCAGCGAGGACCGAGCGGGTAAAAACATTCAGTACTTC. Translating it yields CASSEDRAGKNIQYF.

The rearrangement uses TRBV7-2 and TRBJ2-7; 7 bases line up with TRBD1. Germline V lookup: CDR1 SGHTA, CDR2 FQGNSA. This CDR3 is 14 amino acids long. V trimming: 5 bases; J trimming: 5 bases; junction bases outside the gene matches: 9. The CDR3 loop is CASSQGTVSHEQYF. The CDR3 DNA is TGTGCCAGCAGCCAAGGGACAGTATCCCACGAGCAGTACTTC.

The genes are TRBV28 and TRBJ2-7, with 16 nucleotides matching TRBD2. Losses at the gene ends were 6 bases for V and 4 bases for J; bases not matched to a gene: 6. The CDR3 extends over 16 amino acids. Per germline, CDR1 MDHEN and CDR2 SYDVKM. The CDR3 nucleotides read TGTGCCAGCAGACCTCCGGGACTAGCGGGAGGGTACGAGCAGTACTTC. It is translated as CASRPPGLAGGYEQYF.

The genes are TRBV12-3 or TRBV12-4 and TRBJ2-1; D uncertain. The CDR3 is 10 amino acids. Trimming removed 3 bases at V and 7 bases at J, with 1 base between. The CDR3 is CASSLNEQFF. The CDR3 DNA sequence: TGTGCCAGCAGTTTGAATGAGCAGTTCTTC.

This clonotype was counted between two and nine times. The chain carries TRBV18 and TRBJ1-5; no firm D call. V lost 5 bases, J lost 4 bases, and 9 bases lay in between. The CDR3 consists of 13 residues. Looked up from germline, CDR1 is KGHSH and CDR2 is LQKENI. DNA for the CDR3: TGTGCCAGCTCAGCGGGTCGAAATCAGCCCCAGCATTTT. Its translation is CASSAGRNQPQHF.

There are many counts of this clonotype. The chain carries TRBV29-1 and TRBJ2-1, with D unclear. Germline-derived CDR1 and CDR2 are SQVTM and ANQGSEA. The CDR3 is 14 residues long. The V gene lost 4 bases and the J gene lost 7 bases, with 17 bases spanning the gap. The CDR3 nucleotides read TGCAGCGTTGCTAGGTTACTAACGGAGAATGAGCAGTTCTTC. Its translation: CSVARLLTENEQFF.

This clonotype was observed a few times. The chain joins TRBV9 to TRBJ2-6; 7 positions match TRBD1. V shed 0 bases and J 2 bases; nucleotides not matched to a gene: 5. This CDR3 comprises 17 residues. Germline CDR1 is SGDLS and CDR2 is YYNGEE. This CDR3 reads CASSVGDSVAGANVLTF. In nucleotides, the CDR3 is TGTGCCAGCAGCGTAGGGGACAGCGTTGCTGGGGCCAACGTCCTGACTTTC.

This chain uses TRBV7-6 with TRBJ2-6; D is possibly TRBD1 (6 bases). The CDR3 has 16 amino acids. V lost 1 base and J lost 0, with 7 bases in between. Per germline, CDR1 SGHVS and CDR2 FNYEAQ. The CDR3 protein is CASSLDRASGANVLTF. In DNA, the CDR3 is TGTGCCAGCAGCTTAGACAGGGCCTCTGGGGCCAACGTCCTGACTTTC.

The chain combines TRBV29-1 with TRBJ1-2; D gene ambiguous. The CDR3 sequence is 12 residues long. V was clipped by 4 bases and J by 7 bases, with 13 bases between them. Per the germline V gene, CDR1 is SQVTM and CDR2 is ANQGSEA. This CDR3 is CSVAMDFAGYTF. The CDR3 region has the DNA TGCAGCGTTGCGATGGATTTTGCTGGCTACACCTTC.

This rearrangement joins TRBV6-6 to TRBJ2-2; tentative D call: TRBD2 (6 bases). The CDR3 runs 16 residues. Between the trimmed V and J ends, which lost 2 bases and 1 base, there was a span of 11 bases. The germline V gene has CDR1 MNHNY and CDR2 SVGAGI (reference sequence). CDR3 bases: TGTGCCAGCAGTTACCCCAGCGGGCTGAACACCGGGGAGCTGTTTTTT. Translation: CASSYPSGLNTGELFF.

This clonotype was found a few times. The V gene is TRBV29-1, the J gene TRBJ1-4; possible D gene TRBD1, 5 bases. V was shortened by 5 bases and J by 5 bases, with 9 bases between the two germline ends. This CDR3 spans 12 amino acids. Germline CDR1 and CDR2: SQVTM and ANQGSEA. CDR3 loop: CSVLRGNEKLFF. CDR3 sequence (DNA): TGCAGCGTTCTACGGGGGAATGAAAAACTGTTTTTT.

This clonotype was recorded a few times. J is TRBJ2-5 and V is TRBV18; 7 bases fit TRBD1. V lost 3 bases to trimming and J lost 5 bases; unmatched junction nucleotides: 3. CDR1 and CDR2 (germline): KGHSH, LQKENI. This CDR3 region has 13 residues. The CDR3 nucleotides are TGTGCCAGCTCACCCAACAGGGGCGAGACCCAGTACTTC. Translated: CASSPNRGETQYF.

The chain combines TRBV7-2 with TRBJ1-1, with TRBD1 as a possible D gene (6 bases). Germline assignment: CDR1 SGHTA and CDR2 FQGNSA. This CDR3 contains 15 residues. CDR3 sequence: CAIKYRVGPNTEAFF. The CDR3 DNA is TGTGCAATCAAATACAGGGTGGGCCCGAACACTGAAGCTTTCTTT.

The rearrangement uses TRBV6-2 or TRBV6-3 and TRBJ2-1; D possibly corresponds to TRBD2 (5 bases). Trimming cost V 3 bases and J 7 bases, with 13 bases left between them. The V gene's germline CDR1 is MNHEY and CDR2 SVGEGT. The CDR3 has 14 amino acids. CDR3 amino acids: CASSYRRTGNEQFF. In DNA, the CDR3 is TGTGCCAGCAGTTATCGGAGGACGGGAAATGAGCAGTTCTTC.

The chain uses TRBV6-2 or TRBV6-3 and TRBJ2-7; the D gene is possibly TRBD2 (6 bases). CDR3 length: 17 amino acids. Trimming left V 4 bases short and J 4 bases short, with 23 bases between. Germline-derived CDR1 and CDR2 are MNHEY and SVGEGT. CDR3 sequence: CASSSSGTPKSRYEQYF. The CDR3 nucleotides are TGTGCCAGCAGTTCGTCCGGGACTCCAAAGAGTAGGTACGAGCAGTACTTC.

V and J are TRBV29-1 and TRBJ1-4, with a weak D call TRBD1 (5 bases). The germline V and J ends were trimmed by 7 bases and 5 bases, with 17 bases remaining between them. The length of the CDR3 is 14 residues. Germline V gene sequence: CDR1 SQVTM, CDR2 ANQGSEA. CDR3 sequence reads: CSAGSGQRNEKLFF. The CDR3 nucleotides read TGCAGCGCCGGGTCGGGGCAGAGGAATGAAAAACTGTTTTTT.

This clonotype was detected only a few times. At one end the junction does not follow the germline gene, possibly because of a read error. This chain uses TRBV7-7 with TRBJ2-5; 16 nucleotides agree with TRBD2. CDR1 and CDR2 (germline): SSHAT, FNYEAQ (reference sequence). The CDR3 runs 16 residues. The CDR3 region has the DNA TGTGCTAGCACGACTGGGACTAGCGGGAGGGGAGAGACCCAGTACTTC. Its protein is CASTTGTSGRGETQYF.

The V call is TRBV7-9, the J call TRBJ2-7, with 10 bases identical to TRBD2. The germline gives CDR1 SEHNR, CDR2 FQNEAQ (reference sequence). This CDR3 has 16 amino acids. With 5 bases clipped from V and 3 bases from J, the junction kept 10 bases outside the gene matches. The CDR3 loop is CASSRTGLAGDYEQYF. As DNA, the CDR3 is TGTGCCAGCAGCCGTACCGGGCTAGCGGGAGACTACGAGCAGTACTTC.